The 29 T cell receptor beta chains below all came from one sample that was sequenced in a study of cytomegalovirus exposure and HLA in healthy donors. This PCR relied on a set of 60 Vbeta primers and 13 Jbeta primers. Sequenced by immunoSEQ multiplex PCR; TCRdb stores in-frame clones only, minus some. The table includes 200,000 to 250,000 clones, around four fifths detected once. Source material: PBMCs. Receptor source: a male donor in good health and CMV-seronegative.

The chain has TRBV13 and TRBJ1-3; 7 bases are shared with TRBD1. With V trimmed by 5 bases and J by 0 bases, 7 bases remained unmatched. CDR3 length equals 16 residues. CDR1 and CDR2 (germline): PRHDT, FYEKMQ (reference sequence). This CDR3 is CASSVRTGLSGNTIYF. CDR3 coding DNA: TGTGCCAGCAGCGTCCGGACAGGCCTCTCTGGAAACACCATATATTTT.

The J gene is TRBJ1-5, the V gene TRBV5-6; weak D call: TRBD1 (6 bases). CDR1 SGHDT and CDR2 YYEEEE come from the germline V gene. V was clipped by 4 bases and J by 5 bases, with 13 bases between them. This CDR3 has 14 amino acids. The CDR3 nucleotides read TGTGCCAGCAGCCCGGGGGGGGGCGATCAGCCCCAGCATTTT. Amino acid sequence: CASSPGGGDQPQHF.

The rearrangement joins TRBV6-1 to TRBJ2-7, with 9 bases lining up with TRBD2. Looked up from germline, CDR1 is MNHNS and CDR2 is SASEGT. The trim removed 3 bases at V and 3 bases at J, leaving 3 bases unmatched. The CDR3 runs 14 residues. In DNA form, the CDR3 reads TGTGCCAGCAGTGATCTAGCGGGAAGCTACGAGCAGTACTTC. Its protein product is CASSDLAGSYEQYF.

This clone showed up just once. The chain couples TRBV7-2 to TRBJ2-1; D possibly corresponds to TRBD2 (6 bases). V shed 3 bases and J shed 10 bases, with 16 bases lying between them. The length of the CDR3 is 14 residues. The germline CDR1 and CDR2 sequences are SGHTA and FQGNSA. The CDR3 sequence: CASSFSPIAGEQFF. In DNA form, the CDR3 reads TGTGCCAGCAGCTTTTCACCCATTGCGGGGGAGCAGTTCTTC.

The chain carries TRBV2 and TRBJ2-1; 7 nucleotides match TRBD2. The ends lost 8 bases at V and 0 bases at J; junction bases unmatched: 4. The CDR3 runs to 14 residues. Germline lookup yields CDR1 SNHLY and CDR2 FYNNEI. The CDR3 nucleotides read TGTGCCAGCGGGCGGGAGATCTCCTACAATGAGCAGTTCTTC. It codes for CASGREISYNEQFF.

This clone appeared a few times. The chain links TRBV6-1 to TRBJ1-1, with TRBD1 matching over 9 bases. Germline trimming cut 2 bases from V and 1 base from J; bases unmatched to any gene: 11. The CDR3 consists of 18 residues. Germline CDR1 and CDR2: MNHNS and SASEGT. The CDR3 DNA reads as TGTGCCAGCAGTGAACAGAGGGGTTGGACAGGGGCGAACACTGAAGCTTTCTTT. Its protein is CASSEQRGWTGANTEAFF.

This clone was detected only a few times. The J gene is TRBJ2-7, the V gene TRBV19; TRBD2 is a possible D gene (6 bases). The V end lost 5 bases, the J end lost 4 bases, and 12 bases lay between the germline ends. Germline CDR1 LNHDA, CDR2 SQIVND (reference sequence). The CDR3 runs 13 residues. The CDR3 reads CASSAGTPYEQYF. Written as DNA, the CDR3 is TGTGCCAGTAGTGCCGGGACTCCATACGAGCAGTACTTC.

About this clone: One junction end does not reproduce the germline sequence, and a read error may be involved. This chain joins TRBV7-7 and TRBJ2-3; TRBD2 aligns across 8 bases. CDR3 length: 14 residues. The germline V gene has CDR1 SSHAT and CDR2 FNYEAQ (reference sequence). CDR3 in DNA: TGTGCTAGCAGCTTAAGCGGGGGCGGAAATACGCAGTATTTT. Translated, it gives CASSLSGGGNTQYF.

The gene calls are TRBV2 and TRBJ2-5; tentative D call: TRBD1 (5 bases). The tail of the sequence fits TRBJ2-7 better, so the J call may be wrong. Germline-derived CDR1 and CDR2 are SNHLY and FYNNEI. CDR3 length: 15 amino acids. For the CDR3, the DNA is TGTGCCAGCAGTACTGACAGCTTGAGGACCCACGAGCAGTACTTC. Translated, it gives CASSTDSLRTHEQYF.

For this clone: A junction boundary mismatches the germline segment, possibly from a read error. The chain couples TRBV7-9 to TRBJ1-1, with TRBD1 as a possible D gene (6 bases). Germline V CDR1 and CDR2: SEHNR, FQNEAQ (reference sequence). CDR3 length: 16 amino acids. The CDR3 coding sequence is TGTTCCAGCAGCTTAGGGGGGGGCAGGGCGAACACTGAAGCTTTCTTT. Residues: CSSSLGGGRANTEAFF.

Of note for this clone: Distinct nucleotide sequences in the sample also encode this CDR3. The rearrangement joins TRBV5-1 to TRBJ2-3; tentative D call: TRBD2 (6 bases). The CDR3 spans 16 residues. V was pared by 6 bases and J by 4 bases, with 21 bases between. Germline CDR1 reads SGHRS; CDR2 reads YFSETQ. The CDR3 nucleotides read TGCGCCAGCAAGGGACTGGCGGGATCCCCACCAGATACGCAGTATTTT. Translation gives CASKGLAGSPPDTQYF.

V gene TRBV30 combines with J gene TRBJ2-7; tentatively, D is TRBD1 (6 bases). Trimming stripped 4 bases from V and 2 bases from J, with 12 bases between. The germline CDR1 and CDR2 sequences are GTSNPN and SVGIG (reference sequence). The CDR3 is 13 amino acids. The CDR3 loop is CAWTGDTTYEQYF. The CDR3 bases are TGTGCCTGGACAGGGGACACTACCTACGAGCAGTACTTC.

This clone showed up just a few times. The CDR3 protein is CASSTQGYNQPQHF. CDR3 nucleotides: TGTGCCAGCAGTACACAGGGTTACAATCAGCCCCAGCATTTT. The rearrangement uses TRBV6-1 and TRBJ1-5, with a weak D call TRBD1 (6 bases). Deletions cut 5 bases from V and 3 bases from J, with 11 bases between. Germline V lookup: CDR1 MNHNS, CDR2 SASEGT. The length of the CDR3 is 14 residues.

For this clone: One end of the junction fails to match germline, which may point to a read error. This sequence joins TRBV7-3 and TRBJ2-1; TRBD2 matches at 8 bases. Germline V CDR1 and CDR2: SGHTA, FQGTGA. The CDR3 extends over 16 amino acids. CDR3 sequence reads: CASSSTRTSSSNEQFF. The CDR3 nucleotides are TGTGCCAGCAGCTCAACCCGGACTAGCTCCTCCAATGAGCAGTTCTTC.

The chain recombines TRBV2 with TRBJ1-4; perhaps TRBD1 as D (5 bases). Germline CDR1 is SNHLY and CDR2 is FYNNEI. Trimming cost V 2 bases and J 4 bases, with 8 bases left between them. The CDR3 is 14 amino acids. CDR3 sequence (DNA): TGTGCCAGCAGTGAAAGGGGCTTTAATGAAAAACTGTTTTTT. Translation gives CASSERGFNEKLFF.

The chain carries TRBV5-4 and TRBJ1-1; D not certain. This CDR3 has 14 amino acids. Trimming left V 1 base short and J 1 base short, with 8 bases between. CDR1 SGHNT and CDR2 YYREEE come from the germline V gene (reference sequence). This chain's CDR3 is CASSLSRGNTEAFF. In DNA form, the CDR3 reads TGTGCCAGCAGCTTGAGTCGGGGGAACACTGAAGCTTTCTTT.

The rearrangement joins TRBV7-2 to TRBJ2-7; the match to TRBD2 covers 8 bases. CDR1 and CDR2 from the germline V gene are SGHTA and FQGNSA. Trimming at V came to 0 bases and at J to 4 bases, leaving 8 bases not matched to a gene. The CDR3 has 16 residues. The CDR3 region is CASSLAVGSGTYEQYF. As DNA, the CDR3 is TGTGCCAGCAGCTTAGCTGTCGGTAGCGGGACTTACGAGCAGTACTTC.

This clone was recorded a few times. The rearrangement links TRBV4-1 to TRBJ1-3; possibly TRBD1 for D (5 bases). The CDR3 is 14 residues long. V lost 0 bases to trimming and J lost 10 bases, with 13 bases between them. From germline, CDR1 is MGHRA and CDR2 YSYEKL. The CDR3 sequence: CASSQDPGLRTIYF. DNA for the CDR3: TGCGCCAGCAGCCAAGATCCAGGGTTAAGGACCATATATTTT.

With respect to this clone: Germline and junction disagree at one end, which may indicate a read error. J is TRBJ2-3 and V is TRBV18, with D possibly matching TRBD2 (5 bases). CDR3 length: 13 amino acids. The germline CDR1 and CDR2 sequences are KGHSH and LQKENI. The DNA of the CDR3 is TGTGCCACCTCAAGCGGAAACACAGATACGCAGTATTTT. It specifies CATSSGNTDTQYF.

The rearrangement links TRBV14 to TRBJ2-2; D not certain. This CDR3 is 13 amino acids long. Germline CDR1 reads SGHDN; CDR2 reads FVKESK. The V end was cut by 1 base, the J end by 7 bases, with 7 bases between. The CDR3 DNA follows: TGTGCCAGCAGCCAAGCCCTAGGCGGGGAGCTGTTTTTT. Its protein is CASSQALGGELFF.

The chain carries TRBV28 and TRBJ2-1, with TRBD2 identical over 9 bases. J gave up 0 bases and V 8 bases, and 2 bases lay outside the gene matches. The length of the CDR3 is 14 residues. From germline, CDR1 is MDHEN and CDR2 SYDVKM. CDR3 sequence: CASRAGGSYNEQFF. Here the CDR3 DNA reads TGTGCCAGCCGAGCGGGAGGCTCCTACAATGAGCAGTTCTTC.

The V call is TRBV2, the J call TRBJ2-2, with D unresolved. The CDR3 has 14 residues. V shed 4 bases and J shed 1 base, with 7 bases lying between them. The germline V gene encodes CDR1 SNHLY and CDR2 FYNNEI. Here the CDR3 reads CASSVVRNTGELFF. The CDR3 nucleotides read TGTGCCAGCAGTGTCGTCAGGAACACCGGGGAGCTGTTTTTT.

For the CDR3, the DNA is TGTGCCAGCAGCCGCGCGGGCTATAACAATGAGCAGTTCTTC. Its translation: CASSRAGYNNEQFF. The chain employs TRBV21-1 and TRBJ2-1; whether TRBD2, the table's D call, matches the DNA was not checked. TRBV21-1 is given as a pseudogene. This CDR3 is 14 amino acids long.

The chain links TRBV7-6 to TRBJ2-5; TRBD2 aligns across 8 bases. Germline-derived CDR1 and CDR2 are SGHVS and FNYEAQ. V dropped 6 bases and J dropped 5; count of bases not matched to a gene: 11. The CDR3 sequence is 15 residues long. The CDR3 protein is CASSRPGLGRETQYF. The CDR3 nucleotides are TGTGCCAGCAGTCGTCCGGGACTAGGACGGGAGACCCAGTACTTC.

The chain joins TRBV10-3 to TRBJ2-7; 8 bases match TRBD2. V lost 2 bases to trimming and J lost 6 bases; unmatched junction nucleotides: 6. The germline V gene has CDR1 ENHRY and CDR2 SYGVKD. CDR3 length: 14 amino acids. The CDR3 DNA reads as TGTGCCATCAGTGAGGCGGGGGGCAAAGTCGAGCAGTACTTC. Its protein is CAISEAGGKVEQYF.

This clone has just one count. The rearrangement joins TRBV9 to TRBJ2-7, with a possible D match to TRBD2 (6 bases). The CDR3 runs to 13 residues. With 7 bases removed from V and 2 bases from J, the gap between germline ends came to 13 bases. Germline V CDR1 and CDR2: SGDLS, YYNGEE. The chain's CDR3 is CASGEGGAYEQYF. In DNA form, the CDR3 reads TGTGCCAGCGGGGAAGGCGGGGCCTACGAGCAGTACTTC. The whole variable domain, remainder taken from reference TRBV9 and TRBJ2-7, is DSGVTQTPKHLITATGQRVTLRCSPRSGDLSVYWYQQSLDQGLQFLIQYYNGEERAKGNILERFSAQQFPDLHSELNLSSLELGDSALYFCASGEGGAYEQYFGPGTRLTVT.

This clone was recorded once. The chain recombines TRBV28 with TRBJ2-3, with TRBD2 identical over 9 bases. Germline V gene lookup returns CDR1 MDHEN and CDR2 SYDVKM. Unmatched junction bases numbered 7, after V lost 6 bases and J lost 0 bases. The CDR3 has 16 amino acids. CDR3 loop: CASRPWTSVSTDTQYF. CDR3 nucleotide sequence: TGTGCCAGCAGGCCTTGGACTAGCGTTAGCACAGATACGCAGTATTTT.

The V gene is TRBV10-2, the J gene TRBJ2-7, with 10 nucleotides matching TRBD2. The junction had 5 bases not matched to a gene; V was cut back by 10 bases and J by 5 bases. Germline V lookup: CDR1 WSHSY, CDR2 SAAADI. The CDR3 length is 12 residues. The CDR3, as DNA: TGCGCCACCTCAGCGGGAGGGGACGAGCAGTACTTC. Amino acid sequence: CATSAGGDEQYF.

The chain links TRBV7-9 to TRBJ2-7, with 8 bases identical to TRBD1. The CDR3 loop spans 16 amino acids. After removal of 4 bases from V and 4 bases from J, the junction contained 12 bases not matched to a gene. Germline-derived CDR1 and CDR2 are SEHNR and FQNEAQ (reference sequence). CDR3 nucleotides: TGTGCCAGCAGCTCCCGGGTGACAGGGGCAAGGTACGAGCAGTACTTC. Protein sequence: CASSSRVTGARYEQYF.